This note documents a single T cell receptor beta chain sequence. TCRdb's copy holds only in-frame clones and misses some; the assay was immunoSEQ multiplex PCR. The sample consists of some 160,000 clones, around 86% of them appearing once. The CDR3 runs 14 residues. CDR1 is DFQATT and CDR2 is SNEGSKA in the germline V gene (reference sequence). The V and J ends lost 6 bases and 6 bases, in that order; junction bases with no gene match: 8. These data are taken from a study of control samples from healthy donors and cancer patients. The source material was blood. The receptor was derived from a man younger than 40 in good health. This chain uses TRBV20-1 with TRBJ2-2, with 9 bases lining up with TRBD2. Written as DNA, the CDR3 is TGCAGTGCGAGTCTAGCGGGAAAGCCCGGGGAGCTGTTTTTT. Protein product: CSASLAGKPGELFF.